This TCR beta chain was identified in a study of glioma-infiltrating T cells after dendritic cell vaccination. Looking at the study overall: Dendritic cell vaccination trial patients had either newly diagnosed or recurrent glioblastoma. Findings and caveats of the study: No direct clonality-survival link was found; a diverse polyclonal response may matter.

Time point reported: after dendritic cell vaccination, including at tumor progression/relapse. PBMC were collected before vaccination, two weeks after the third vaccination, and at progression. Data came from immunoSEQ multiplex PCR; TCRdb stores just in-frame clones and leaves some out. The profile shows 60,000 or so clones, 86% of them singletons. Remarks on this clone: Its cognate antigen is unknown. The same CDR3 arises from other DNA sequences in this sample as well.

The specimen was blood, collected after dendritic cell vaccination. This sequence originates from a human donor with glioblastoma.

This CDR3 reads CAWGLLISPLHF. In nucleotides, the CDR3 is TGTGCCTGGGGGCTCCTAATATCACCCCTCCACTTT. The chain joins TRBV30 to TRBJ1-6; D is unclear. The CDR3 totals 12 residues. CDR1 and CDR2 from the germline V gene are GTSNPN and SVGIG (reference sequence). V was trimmed by 5 bases and J by 10 bases, leaving 12 bases between them.